The 29 T cell receptor beta chains given below trace back to one sample, sequenced in a study of beta chain features in type 1 diabetes. Study results and limitations: Among all four CD4+ subsets, Type 1 diabetes patients had TCRB CDR3s that were moderately but significantly shorter.

For these receptors, no antigen is known. Expressed TCRB transcripts were sequenced after all isolated RNA was converted to cDNA. The repertoire was sequenced with immunoSEQ multiplex PCR; TCRdb's copy has only in-frame clones and lacks some. This table has under 400,000 clones, roughly 12% appearing once. The sequenced sample consisted of naive CD4+ T cells from blood. These TCRs come from a woman in her late teens or twenties with type 1 diabetes.

J is TRBJ2-5 and V is TRBV5-1, with 7 bases lining up with TRBD1. The V and J ends lost 3 bases and 1 base, in that order; junction bases with no gene match: 9. CDR3 size: 16 residues. CDR1 is SGHRS and CDR2 is YFSETQ in the germline V gene. CDR3 protein: CASSYGMGQIQETQYF. In nucleotides, the CDR3 is TGCGCCAGCAGCTATGGCATGGGACAGATCCAAGAGACCCAGTACTTC.

J is TRBJ2-1 and V is TRBV7-2; 7 nucleotides align to TRBD2. CDR3 length equals 14 residues. V shed 3 bases, J shed 7 bases, and the junction held 6 bases outside the gene matches. Germline CDR1 reads SGHTA; CDR2 reads FQGNSA. CDR3 nucleotides: TGTGCCAGCAGCTTTAGACTAGCTTGGAATGAGCAGTTCTTC. Translation: CASSFRLAWNEQFF.

The J gene is TRBJ1-2, the V gene TRBV6-5, with D uncertain. Germline V lookup: CDR1 MNHEY, CDR2 SVGAGI. The CDR3 has 13 residues. Trimming shortened V by 6 bases and J by 8 bases, and 16 bases separated the two germline ends. The CDR3 nucleotides are TGTGCCAGCAGGCCGGAGTTTCGAAAAGGCTACACCTTC. As protein: CASRPEFRKGYTF.

The chain has TRBV2 and TRBJ2-1; D perhaps matches TRBD2 (6 bases). CDR3 length equals 12 residues. Trimming left V 6 bases short and J 6 bases short, with 9 bases between. In germline, CDR1 is SNHLY, CDR2 FYNNEI. CDR3 DNA: TGTGCCAGCAGGGGGGGTGGCAATGAGCAGTTCTTC. It yields the protein CASRGGGNEQFF.

This clone was seen only a few times. The gene calls are TRBV19 and TRBJ1-1; D remains unclear. This CDR3 is built from 11 residues. The ends were cut back, 6 bases at V and 9 bases at J, with 11 bases in the middle. Germline CDR1 reads LNHDA; CDR2 reads SQIVND (reference sequence). CDR3 sequence reads: CASREEGQAFF. CDR3 nucleotides: TGTGCCAGTAGGGAGGAGGGCCAAGCTTTCTTT. The full variable domain, with the rest looked up from reference TRBV19 and TRBJ1-1, is DGGITQSPKYLFRKEGQNVTLSCEQNLNHDAMYWYRQDPGQGLRLIYYSQIVNDFQKGDIAEGYSVSREKKESFPLTVTSAQKNPTAFYLCASREEGQAFFGQGTRLTVV.

The chain combines TRBV6-6 with TRBJ1-2; 7 positions match TRBD1. V lost 7 bases, J lost 5 bases, and 10 bases stayed unmatched. Germline CDR1 reads MNHNY; CDR2 reads SVGAGI (reference sequence). The CDR3 contains 14 residues. The DNA of the CDR3 is TGTGCCAGCACTTCCGGGACAGCTGATTATGGCTACACCTTC. This encodes CASTSGTADYGYTF.

A word on this clone: The same CDR3 also results from other DNA sequences found in this sample. J is TRBJ1-2 and V is TRBV5-1, with a weak D call TRBD1 (5 bases). Germline V lookup: CDR1 SGHRS, CDR2 YFSETQ. The germline V and J ends were trimmed by 4 bases and 4 bases, with 8 bases remaining between them. CDR3 length: 12 residues. The CDR3 nucleotides read TGCGCCAGCAGCCTAGACAGCTATGGCTACACCTTC. Translation gives CASSLDSYGYTF.

V is TRBV19 and J is TRBJ2-6; D call uncertain. CDR3 size: 15 residues. CDR1 is LNHDA and CDR2 is SQIVND in the germline V gene (reference sequence). With 6 bases removed from V and 2 bases from J, the gap between germline ends came to 11 bases. CDR3 loop: CASSRGTAGANVLTF. The CDR3 DNA sequence: TGTGCCAGTAGCCGAGGAACTGCTGGGGCCAACGTCCTGACTTTC.

This clone came up a few times. The chain couples TRBV15 to TRBJ1-3; TRBD1 is a possible D gene (6 bases). Germline V CDR1 and CDR2: LNHNV, YYDKDF (reference sequence). CDR3 size: 14 residues. The germline V and J ends were trimmed by 3 bases and 2 bases, with 8 bases remaining between them. The CDR3 DNA reads TGTGCCACCAGCAGCAACAGGGCTGGAAACACCATATATTTT. It encodes CATSSNRAGNTIYF.

The genes are TRBV28 and TRBJ2-7; a possible D gene is TRBD2 (5 bases). This CDR3 comprises 13 residues. CDR1 and CDR2 from the germline V gene are MDHEN and SYDVKM. The V and J ends lost 3 bases and 2 bases respectively, with 8 bases between them. This CDR3 is CASSFGVPYEQYF. The CDR3 nucleotides are TGTGCCAGCAGTTTCGGGGTGCCCTACGAGCAGTACTTC.

The rearrangement links TRBV5-1 to TRBJ2-7; D gene unclear. The CDR3 spans 14 residues. Trimming left V 2 bases short and J 6 bases short, with 15 bases between. CDR1 is SGHRS, CDR2 YFSETQ, per germline. For the CDR3, the DNA is TGCGCCAGCAGCTTAGAGGCAGACCTGGCCGAGCAGTACTTC. Protein product: CASSLEADLAEQYF.

The V call is TRBV21-1, the J call TRBJ2-3; the table's D call, TRBD2, was not checked against the DNA. TRBV21-1 is a recognized pseudogene. The length of the CDR3 is 12 residues. The DNA of the CDR3 is TGTGCCACTACCTGTAACACAGATACGCAGTATTTT. It codes for CATTCNTDTQYF.

This chain connects TRBV9 to TRBJ2-7, with 7 bases that match TRBD1. V was pared by 2 bases and J by 6 bases, with 14 bases of the junction left unmatched. This CDR3 is built from 16 residues. CDR1 is SGDLS, CDR2 YYNGEE, per germline. DNA for the CDR3: TGTGCCAGCAGCGTCGAGGGACAGTGGGGCCCTATCGAGCAGTACTTC. Translated: CASSVEGQWGPIEQYF.

The chain links TRBV9 to TRBJ2-1, with 7 bases fitting TRBD2. V dropped 4 bases and J dropped 7; count of bases not matched to a gene: 11. The CDR3 is 15 residues long. The germline CDR1 and CDR2 sequences are SGDLS and YYNGEE. CDR3 DNA: TGTGCCAGCAGCAGGGAGGGAGCTAGGGCGAATGAGCAGTTCTTC. It translates to CASSREGARANEQFF.

V and J are TRBV7-2 and TRBJ2-7; TRBD1 might be the D (7 bases). Trimming cost V 3 bases and J 2 bases, with 14 bases left between them. The CDR3 length is 15 residues. Germline CDR1 reads SGHTA; CDR2 reads FQGNSA. The CDR3 sequence: CASSFWQGGPYEQYF. The CDR3 coding sequence is TGTGCCAGCAGCTTTTGGCAGGGGGGACCCTACGAGCAGTACTTC.

This clone was counted only a few times. V and J are TRBV6-5 and TRBJ1-2, with D perhaps matching TRBD1 (6 bases). Per the germline V gene, CDR1 is MNHEY and CDR2 is SVGAGI. The CDR3 is 12 amino acids. V shed 2 bases and J shed 9 bases, with 10 bases lying between them. CDR3 loop: CASSYDRFRYTF. CDR3 bases: TGTGCCAGCAGTTACGACAGGTTTCGCTACACCTTC.

The chain uses TRBV28 and TRBJ2-3; the match to TRBD2 covers 7 bases. J was trimmed by 3 bases and V by 2 bases; bases with no gene match: 2. There are 14 residues in the CDR3. From germline, CDR1 is MDHEN and CDR2 SYDVKM. CDR3: CASSLEGGTDTQYF. The CDR3 DNA sequence: TGTGCCAGCAGTTTAGAGGGAGGGACAGATACGCAGTATTTT.

The genes are TRBV11-1 and TRBJ2-2; D might be TRBD2 (5 bases). Germline V lookup: CDR1 SGHAT, CDR2 FQDESV (reference sequence). The CDR3 spans 15 residues. Trimming cost V 1 base and J 4 bases, with 10 bases left between them. The CDR3 here is CASSLVEGSTGELFF. CDR3 sequence (DNA): TGTGCCAGCAGCTTAGTTGAGGGATCCACCGGGGAGCTGTTTTTT.

A note on this clone: Distinct nucleotide sequences in the sample also encode this CDR3. The chain is built from TRBV2 and TRBJ2-2, with 9 positions matching TRBD2. Germline V CDR1 and CDR2: SNHLY, FYNNEI. V lost 6 bases and J lost 4; bases outside the gene matches: 3. The CDR3 runs 14 residues. This CDR3 reads CASRGLAGTGELFF. Written as DNA, the CDR3 is TGTGCCAGCAGGGGACTAGCTGGCACCGGGGAGCTGTTTTTT.

This chain uses TRBV4-3 with TRBJ2-3; D gene uncertain. The CDR3 is 15 amino acids. V lost 1 base to trimming and J lost 0 bases, with 8 bases between them. The V gene's germline CDR1 is LGHNA and CDR2 YSLEER. The CDR3 reads CASSQVAASTDTQYF. CDR3 nucleotides: TGCGCCAGCAGCCAAGTAGCCGCGAGCACAGATACGCAGTATTTT.

J is TRBJ1-3 and V is TRBV18; 8 bases map to TRBD1. The CDR3 is made up of 14 amino acids. Per the germline V gene, CDR1 is KGHSH and CDR2 is LQKENI. Unmatched junction bases numbered 3, after V lost 6 bases and J lost 2 bases. This CDR3 reads CASSRQGPGNTIYF. In DNA form, the CDR3 reads TGTGCCAGCTCGCGACAGGGGCCTGGAAACACCATATATTTT.

The V call is TRBV7-9, the J call TRBJ2-1, with D perhaps matching TRBD1 (6 bases). Per the germline V gene, CDR1 is SEHNR and CDR2 is FQNEAQ (reference sequence). V was cut by 5 bases and J by 4 bases, with 18 bases left in between. The CDR3 covers 16 residues. The DNA of the CDR3 is TGTGCCAGCAGCGCGACGACAGGTGTGGTGTACAATGAGCAGTTCTTC. Translation gives CASSATTGVVYNEQFF.

This chain joins TRBV5-1 and TRBJ2-2; D uncertain. Looked up from germline, CDR1 is SGHRS and CDR2 is YFSETQ. CDR3 length equals 15 residues. Trimming took off 7 bases at V and 6 bases at J, with 19 bases between the two ends. The CDR3 loop is CASGPGEFIAGELFF. The CDR3 DNA reads as TGCGCCAGCGGTCCTGGAGAGTTTATCGCCGGGGAGCTGTTTTTT.

This clone was observed a handful of times. In DNA form, the CDR3 reads TGTGCCAGCAGTTTAGTGGGGGCTGAGCAGTTCTTC. Protein: CASSLVGAEQFF. J is TRBJ2-1 and V is TRBV28; tentative D call: TRBD1 (6 bases). CDR3 length: 12 residues. Germline CDR1 MDHEN, CDR2 SYDVKM. Between the trimmed V and J ends, which lost 2 bases and 9 bases, there was a span of 8 bases.

CDR3 sequence reads: CASSSVGGTYEQYF. Here the CDR3 DNA reads TGTGCCAGCAGCTCAGTAGGCGGGACCTACGAGCAGTACTTC. The chain carries TRBV7-2 and TRBJ2-7, with D possibly TRBD2 on 6 matching bases. Germline V lookup: CDR1 SGHTA, CDR2 FQGNSA. The CDR3 contains 14 residues. The ends were cut back, 4 bases at V and 2 bases at J, with 12 bases in the middle.

This clone was detected a few times. The chain carries TRBV18 and TRBJ2-3; D may be TRBD2 (6 bases). The germline V and J ends were trimmed by 2 bases and 1 base, with 10 bases remaining between them. CDR3 length: 15 residues. Germline V gene lookup returns CDR1 KGHSH and CDR2 LQKENI. In DNA, the CDR3 is TGTGCCAGCTCACCATCTGGCGGGGGCACAGATACGCAGTATTTT. Translated: CASSPSGGGTDTQYF. The variable domain in full, completed from reference TRBV18 and TRBJ2-3, reads NAGVMQNPRHLVRRRGQEARLRCSPMKGHSHVYWYRQLPEEGLKFMVYLQKENIIDESGMPKERFSAEFPKEGPSILRIQQVVRGDSAAYFCASSPSGGGTDTQYFGPGTRLTVL.

J is TRBJ2-1 and V is TRBV30; 8 bases agree with TRBD2. Trimming cost V 2 bases and J 6 bases; bases outside gene matches: 6. CDR1 is GTSNPN, CDR2 SVGIG, per germline (reference sequence). There are 14 residues in the CDR3. CDR3 region: CAWSTGGPFNEQFF. CDR3 nucleotide sequence: TGTGCCTGGAGTACGGGAGGGCCTTTCAATGAGCAGTTCTTC.

This clone was seen a handful of times. The sample carries other DNA sequences with the same CDR3. This sequence joins TRBV28 and TRBJ2-7, with D possibly TRBD1 on 6 matching bases. Deletions cut 3 bases from V and 2 bases from J, with 8 bases between. Germline CDR1 MDHEN, CDR2 SYDVKM. The CDR3 runs to 13 residues. The chain's CDR3 is CASSLDSPYEQYF. CDR3 nucleotide sequence: TGTGCCAGCAGTTTGGACAGTCCCTACGAGCAGTACTTC.

The chain uses TRBV7-8 and TRBJ2-1, with 12 bases aligning to TRBD2. The V gene's germline CDR1 is SGHVS and CDR2 FQNEAQ. The CDR3 length is 15 residues. With 5 bases clipped from V and 7 bases from J, the junction kept 6 bases outside the gene matches. The CDR3 DNA sequence: TGTGCCAGCAGCACTCGACTAGCGGGGGTGAATGAGCAGTTCTTC. It yields the protein CASSTRLAGVNEQFF. The variable domain in full, with the rest retrieved from reference TRBV7-8 and TRBJ2-1, is GAGVSQSPRYKVAKRGQDVALRCDPISGHVSLFWYQQALGQGPEFLTYFQNEAQLDKSGLPSDRFFAERPEGSVSTLKIQRTQQEDSAVYLCASSTRLAGVNEQFFGPGTRLTVL.